This T cell receptor beta chain appears in the sequencing data of a study of lymphopenia after photon versus proton radiotherapy. CDR1 and CDR2 from the germline V gene are SEHNR and FQNEAQ (reference sequence). There are 14 residues in the CDR3. V was shortened by 2 bases and J by 8 bases, with 13 bases between the two germline ends. Repertoires were generated with immunoSEQ multiplex PCR, while TCRdb's copy carries only in-frame clones and drops some. The data show 150,000 to 200,000 clones, roughly nine tenths seen once. The sequence was obtained from a man over 45 with gastric cancer. The starting material was peripheral blood, obtained from a patient treated with photon-based radiotherapy. This chain uses TRBV7-9 with TRBJ2-1, with D unclear. This CDR3 reads CASSLFLSQDEQFF. The CDR3 DNA reads as TGTGCCAGCAGCTTATTTCTCTCTCAGGATGAGCAGTTCTTC.